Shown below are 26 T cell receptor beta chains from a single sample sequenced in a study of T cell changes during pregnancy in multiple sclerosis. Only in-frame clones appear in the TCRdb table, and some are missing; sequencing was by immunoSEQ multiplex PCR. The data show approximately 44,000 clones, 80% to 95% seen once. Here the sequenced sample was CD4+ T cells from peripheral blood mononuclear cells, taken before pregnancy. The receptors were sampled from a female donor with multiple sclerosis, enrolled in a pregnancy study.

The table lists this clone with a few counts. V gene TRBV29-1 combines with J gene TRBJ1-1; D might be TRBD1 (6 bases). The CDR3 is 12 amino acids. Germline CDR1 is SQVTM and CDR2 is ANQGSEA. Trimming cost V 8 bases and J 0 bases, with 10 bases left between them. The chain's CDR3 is CSTWTVNTEAFF. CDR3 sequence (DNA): TGCAGCACCTGGACAGTGAACACTGAAGCTTTCTTT. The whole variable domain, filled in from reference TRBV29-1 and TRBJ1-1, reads SAVISQKPSRDICQRGTSLTIQCQVDSQVTMMFWYRQQPGQSLTLIATANQGSEATYESGFVIDKFPISRPNLTFSTLTVSNMSPEDSSIYLCSTWTVNTEAFFGQGTRLTVV.

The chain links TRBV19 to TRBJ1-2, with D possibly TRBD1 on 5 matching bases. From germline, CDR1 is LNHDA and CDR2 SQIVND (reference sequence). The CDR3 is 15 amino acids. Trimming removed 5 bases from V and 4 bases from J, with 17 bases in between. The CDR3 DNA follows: TGTGCCAGTAGTCCTCGCGGGGGGACGGTCTATGGCTACACCTTC. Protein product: CASSPRGGTVYGYTF. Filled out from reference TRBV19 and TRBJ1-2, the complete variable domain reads DGGITQSPKYLFRKEGQNVTLSCEQNLNHDAMYWYRQDPGQGLRLIYYSQIVNDFQKGDIAEGYSVSREKKESFPLTVTSAQKNPTAFYLCASSPRGGTVYGYTFGSGTRLTVV.

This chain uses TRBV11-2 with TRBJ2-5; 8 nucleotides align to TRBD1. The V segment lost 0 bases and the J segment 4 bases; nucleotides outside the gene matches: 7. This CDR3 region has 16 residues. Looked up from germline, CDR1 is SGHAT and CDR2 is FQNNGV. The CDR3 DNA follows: TGTGCCAGCAGCTTAGATCTGGACAGGGCGCGAGAGACCCAGTACTTC. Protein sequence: CASSLDLDRARETQYF.

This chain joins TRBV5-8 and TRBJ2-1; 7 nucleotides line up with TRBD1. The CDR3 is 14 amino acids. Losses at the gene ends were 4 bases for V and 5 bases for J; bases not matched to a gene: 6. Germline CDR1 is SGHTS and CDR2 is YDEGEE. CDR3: CASSLGQFHNEQFF. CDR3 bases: TGTGCCAGCAGCCTGGGACAGTTCCACAATGAGCAGTTCTTC.

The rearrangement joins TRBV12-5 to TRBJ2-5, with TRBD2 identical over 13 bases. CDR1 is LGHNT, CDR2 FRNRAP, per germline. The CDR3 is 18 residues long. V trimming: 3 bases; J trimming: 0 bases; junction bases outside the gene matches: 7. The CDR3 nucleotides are TGTGCTAGTGGTTTTAGGACTAGCGGGGGAACGTACCAAGAGACCCAGTACTTC. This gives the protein CASGFRTSGGTYQETQYF.

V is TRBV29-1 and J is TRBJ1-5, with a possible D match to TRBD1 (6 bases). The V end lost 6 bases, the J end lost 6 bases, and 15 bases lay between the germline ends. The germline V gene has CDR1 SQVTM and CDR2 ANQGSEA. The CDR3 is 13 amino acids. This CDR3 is CSVRQDPGQPQHF. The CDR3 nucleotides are TGCAGCGTAAGACAGGACCCTGGTCAGCCCCAGCATTTT.

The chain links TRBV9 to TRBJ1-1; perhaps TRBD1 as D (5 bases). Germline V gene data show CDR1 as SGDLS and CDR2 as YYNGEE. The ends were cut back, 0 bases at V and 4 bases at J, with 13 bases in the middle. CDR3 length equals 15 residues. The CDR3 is CASSVATGDPTEAFF. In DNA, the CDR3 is TGTGCCAGCAGCGTAGCTACGGGGGATCCCACTGAAGCTTTCTTT.

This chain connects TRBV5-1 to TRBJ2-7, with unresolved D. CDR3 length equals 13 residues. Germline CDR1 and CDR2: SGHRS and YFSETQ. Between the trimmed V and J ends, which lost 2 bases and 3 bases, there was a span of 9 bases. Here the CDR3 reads CASSLDGFYEQYF. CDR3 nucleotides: TGCGCCAGCAGCTTAGACGGGTTCTACGAGCAGTACTTC.

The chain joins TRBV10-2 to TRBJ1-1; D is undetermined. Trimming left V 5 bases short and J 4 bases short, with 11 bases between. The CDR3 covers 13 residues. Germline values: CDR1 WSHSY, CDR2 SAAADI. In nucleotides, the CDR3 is TGCGCCAGCAGTACTTCCGTAGTCACTGAAGCTTTCTTT. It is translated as CASSTSVVTEAFF.

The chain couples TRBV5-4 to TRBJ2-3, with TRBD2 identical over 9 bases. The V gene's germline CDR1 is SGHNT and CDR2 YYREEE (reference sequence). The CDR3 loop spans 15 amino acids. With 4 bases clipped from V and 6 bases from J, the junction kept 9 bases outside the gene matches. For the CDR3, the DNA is TGTGCCAGCAGCCCTGGGCGGGGGGGTTTTGATACGCAGTATTTT. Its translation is CASSPGRGGFDTQYF.

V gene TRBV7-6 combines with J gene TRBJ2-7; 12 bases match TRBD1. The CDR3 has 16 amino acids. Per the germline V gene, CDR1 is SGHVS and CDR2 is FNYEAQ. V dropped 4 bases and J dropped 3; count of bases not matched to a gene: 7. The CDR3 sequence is CASSSSGQGAHYEQYF. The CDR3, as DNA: TGTGCCAGCAGCTCATCGGGACAGGGGGCCCACTACGAGCAGTACTTC.

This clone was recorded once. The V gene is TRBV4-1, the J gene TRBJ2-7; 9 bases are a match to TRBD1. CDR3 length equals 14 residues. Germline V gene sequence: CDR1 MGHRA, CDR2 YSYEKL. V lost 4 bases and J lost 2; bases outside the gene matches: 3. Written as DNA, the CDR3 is TGCGCCAGCAGCCTCGGGACAGGGACCTACGAGCAGTACTTC. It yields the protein CASSLGTGTYEQYF.

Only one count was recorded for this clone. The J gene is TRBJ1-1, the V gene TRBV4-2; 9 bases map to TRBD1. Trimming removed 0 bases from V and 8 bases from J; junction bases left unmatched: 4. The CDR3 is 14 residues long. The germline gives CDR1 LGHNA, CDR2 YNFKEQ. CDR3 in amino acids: CASSQDGTGYEAFF. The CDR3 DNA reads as TGTGCCAGCAGCCAAGACGGGACAGGGTACGAAGCTTTCTTT.

CDR3 loop: CASSIQSAEAFF. The DNA for the CDR3 is TGTGCCAGTAGTATACAGAGCGCTGAAGCTTTCTTT. The J gene is TRBJ1-1, the V gene TRBV19; the D is unclear. Germline lookup yields CDR1 LNHDA and CDR2 SQIVND (reference sequence). With 2 bases removed from V and 6 bases from J, the gap between germline ends came to 7 bases. There are 12 residues in the CDR3.

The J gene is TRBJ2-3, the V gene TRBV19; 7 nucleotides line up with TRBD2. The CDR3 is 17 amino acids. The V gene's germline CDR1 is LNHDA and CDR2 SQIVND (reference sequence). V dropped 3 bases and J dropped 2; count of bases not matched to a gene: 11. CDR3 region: CASSIGVAGPTTDTQYF. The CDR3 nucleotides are TGTGCCAGTAGTATCGGAGTAGCGGGTCCCACCACAGATACGCAGTATTTT.

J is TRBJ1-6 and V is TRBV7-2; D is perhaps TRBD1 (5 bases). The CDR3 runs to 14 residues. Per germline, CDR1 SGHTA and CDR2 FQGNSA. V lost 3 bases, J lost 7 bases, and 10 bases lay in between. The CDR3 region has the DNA TGTGCCAGCAGCTTTACAGGTCCGAATTCACCCCTCCACTTT. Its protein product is CASSFTGPNSPLHF.

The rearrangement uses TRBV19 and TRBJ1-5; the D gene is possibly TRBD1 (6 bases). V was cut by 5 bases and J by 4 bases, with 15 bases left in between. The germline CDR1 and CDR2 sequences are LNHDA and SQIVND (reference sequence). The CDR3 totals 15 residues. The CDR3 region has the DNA TGTGCCAGTAGTGCCCGGGGACACTCGAATCAGCCCCAGCATTTT. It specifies CASSARGHSNQPQHF.

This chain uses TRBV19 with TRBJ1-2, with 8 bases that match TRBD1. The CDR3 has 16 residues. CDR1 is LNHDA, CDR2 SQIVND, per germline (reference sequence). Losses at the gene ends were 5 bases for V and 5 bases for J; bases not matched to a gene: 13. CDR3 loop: CASSRALDRGPYGYTF. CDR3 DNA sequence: TGTGCCAGTAGTCGCGCTCTCGACAGGGGTCCTTATGGCTACACCTTC.

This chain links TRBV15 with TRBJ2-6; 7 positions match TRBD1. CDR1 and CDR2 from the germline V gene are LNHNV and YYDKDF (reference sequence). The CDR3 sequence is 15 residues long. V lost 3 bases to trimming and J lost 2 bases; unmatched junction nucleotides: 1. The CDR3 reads CATSSGTAGANVLTF. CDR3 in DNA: TGTGCCACCAGCAGTGGGACAGCTGGGGCCAACGTCCTGACTTTC.

The CDR3 DNA follows: TGTGCCAGTAGTATGGGACAGGGGTATCAGCCCCAGCATTTT. Translated: CASSMGQGYQPQHF. The chain recombines TRBV19 with TRBJ1-5, with TRBD1 matching 10 bases. The CDR3 is made up of 14 amino acids. Per germline, CDR1 LNHDA and CDR2 SQIVND (reference sequence). The V and J ends lost 3 bases and 5 bases, in that order; junction bases with no gene match: 1.

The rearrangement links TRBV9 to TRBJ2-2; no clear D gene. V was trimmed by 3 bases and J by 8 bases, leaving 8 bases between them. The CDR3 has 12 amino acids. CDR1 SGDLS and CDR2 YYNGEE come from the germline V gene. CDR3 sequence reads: CASSGLVGELFF. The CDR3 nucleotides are TGTGCCAGCAGCGGGCTGGTGGGGGAGCTGTTTTTT.

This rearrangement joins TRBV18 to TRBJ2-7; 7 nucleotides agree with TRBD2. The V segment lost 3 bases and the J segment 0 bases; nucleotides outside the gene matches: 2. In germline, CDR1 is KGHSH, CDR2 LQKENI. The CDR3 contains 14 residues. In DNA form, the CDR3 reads TGTGCCAGCTCACCCGGGGGGAGCTCCTACGAGCAGTACTTC. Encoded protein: CASSPGGSSYEQYF.

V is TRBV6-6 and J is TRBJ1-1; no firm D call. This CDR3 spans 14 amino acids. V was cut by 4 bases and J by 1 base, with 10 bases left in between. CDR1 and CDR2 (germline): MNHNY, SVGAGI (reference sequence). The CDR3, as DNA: TGTGCCAGCAGTTCGACAAGCTCGAACACTGAAGCTTTCTTT. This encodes CASSSTSSNTEAFF.

The CDR3 DNA reads TGCGCCAGCAGCTTGGCAGCACAGGCCTCCTACGAGCAGTACTTC. Translated: CASSLAAQASYEQYF. The chain links TRBV5-1 to TRBJ2-7, with D possibly TRBD1 on 5 matching bases. From germline, CDR1 is SGHRS and CDR2 YFSETQ. This CDR3 comprises 15 residues. The V gene lost 0 bases and the J gene lost 0 bases, with 10 bases spanning the gap.

The CDR3, as DNA: TGTGCCATCAGTCGACCATTCCCGGGACAGGGGGGAGAAAGGAGAACTGAAGCTTTCTTT. This translates into CAISRPFPGQGGERRTEAFF. The V call is TRBV10-3, the J call TRBJ1-1; 11 bases are shared with TRBD1. The CDR3 is made up of 20 amino acids. CDR1 is ENHRY and CDR2 is SYGVKD in the germline V gene. The V segment lost 5 bases and the J segment 5 bases; nucleotides outside the gene matches: 22.

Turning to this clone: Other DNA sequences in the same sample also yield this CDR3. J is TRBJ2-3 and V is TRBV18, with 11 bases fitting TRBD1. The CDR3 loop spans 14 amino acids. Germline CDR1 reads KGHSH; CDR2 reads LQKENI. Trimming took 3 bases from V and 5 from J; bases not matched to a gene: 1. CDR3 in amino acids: CASSPGTGGDTQYF. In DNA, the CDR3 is TGTGCCAGCTCACCGGGGACAGGGGGAGATACGCAGTATTTT.